This T cell receptor (beta chain) appears in the sequencing data of a study of cytomegalovirus exposure and HLA in healthy donors. CDR1 is SNHLY and CDR2 is FYNNEI in the germline V gene. The CDR3 spans 14 residues. V trimming: 11 bases; J trimming: 0 bases; junction bases outside the gene matches: 10. These donors, healthy bone marrow donors, were studied. In the PCR, 60 Vbeta and 13 Jbeta primers were used. Data came from immunoSEQ multiplex PCR; TCRdb stores just in-frame clones and leaves some out. In the table there are about 130,000 clones, around three quarters of which are singletons. The sequence was collected from a female donor in good health and CMV-seronegative. The gene calls are TRBV2 and TRBJ2-7, with 7 bases matching TRBD1. What was sequenced was PBMCs. The CDR3, as DNA: TGTGCCGATAGACAGGGCTCCCTCTCCTACGAGCAGTACTTC. It translates to CADRQGSLSYEQYF.